The 29 T cell receptor beta chains reported below all come from one sample, sequenced in a study of T cells after yellow fever vaccination. TCRdb redid the calling of the 5' RACE reads with MiXCR, one entry per CDR3 protein. Among about 53,000 distinct CDR3 sequences listed, around 6.1% were seen once. Specimen: PBMCs, either bulk or a sorted T-cell subset (CD4+, CD8+, memory, or dextramer-sorted; not recorded which), collected on the day of the yellow fever booster vaccination. The source of these receptors is a man in his late teens or twenties who received the YFV17D yellow fever vaccine.

This clonotype has more than one count but fewer than ten. The rearrangement joins TRBV6-5 to TRBJ1-1; D uncertain. Germline-derived CDR1 and CDR2 are MNHEY and SVGAGI. Trimming took off 3 bases at V and 3 bases at J, with 8 bases between the two ends. The CDR3 has 13 residues. The CDR3: CASSYDVYTEAFF. CDR3 DNA sequence: TGTGCCAGCAGTTATGATGTTTACACTGAAGCTTTCTTT.

This clonotype was counted only a few times. The rearrangement joins TRBV4-1 to TRBJ2-7, with a weak D call TRBD1 (5 bases). From germline, CDR1 is MGHRA and CDR2 YSYEKL. This CDR3 has 14 amino acids. Between the trimmed V and J ends, which lost 3 bases and 4 bases, there was a span of 13 bases. For the CDR3, the DNA is TGCGCCAGCAGCCAGACAGATGGAGAATACGAGCAGTACTTC. Protein product: CASSQTDGEYEQYF.

This sequence joins TRBV29-1 and TRBJ2-2; D perhaps matches TRBD2 (5 bases). This CDR3 is built from 12 residues. Germline loops: CDR1 SQVTM, CDR2 ANQGSEA. The CDR3 DNA sequence: TGCAGTCACCCGGGGTACACCGGGGAGCTGTTTTTT. Protein product: CSHPGYTGELFF.

This clonotype was picked up a small number of times. V is TRBV29-1 and J is TRBJ1-1; D is perhaps TRBD1 (6 bases). V dropped 6 bases and J dropped 6 bases, with 14 bases sitting between them. Germline V gene lookup returns CDR1 SQVTM and CDR2 ANQGSEA. The CDR3 sequence is 12 residues long. In DNA, the CDR3 is TGCAGCGTGGGGGGCCAGTCTCCTGAAGCTTTCTTT. Protein sequence: CSVGGQSPEAFF.

This clonotype came up many times. The chain employs TRBV7-9 and TRBJ2-7; perhaps D is TRBD1 or TRBD2 (5 bases each). Germline V gene data show CDR1 as SEHNR and CDR2 as FQNEAQ (reference sequence). The CDR3 runs 14 residues. The V end was cut by 1 base, the J end by 7 bases, with 14 bases between. DNA of the CDR3: TGTGCCAGCAGCTTAGTTTCACGGGGCGGAGAGCAGTACTTC. It encodes CASSLVSRGGEQYF. Based on the CDR3 plus reference TRBV7-9 and TRBJ2-7, the full variable domain is DTGVSQNPRHKITKRGQNVTFRCDPISEHNRLYWYRQTLGQGPEFLTYFQNEAQLEKSRLLSDRFSAERPKGSFSTLEIQRTEQGDSAMYLCASSLVSRGGEQYFGPGTRLTVT.

The table lists this clonotype with a few counts. The chain couples TRBV7-9 to TRBJ2-5; TRBD1 agrees at 9 bases. Germline V gene lookup returns CDR1 SEHNR and CDR2 FQNEAQ (reference sequence). V was pared by 2 bases and J by 5 bases, with 6 bases of the junction left unmatched. This CDR3 is 15 amino acids long. CDR3 sequence (DNA): TGTGCCAGCAGCTTACGGGACAGGGAGGCGGAGACCCAGTACTTC. Translation: CASSLRDREAETQYF.

The chain uses TRBV5-1 and TRBJ1-4; D gene ambiguous. The germline V and J ends were trimmed by 0 bases and 0 bases, with 6 bases remaining between them. The CDR3 extends over 15 amino acids. Germline CDR1 and CDR2: SGHRS and YFSETQ. CDR3 loop: CASSLGVATNEKLFF. In nucleotides, the CDR3 is TGCGCCAGCAGCTTGGGGGTTGCAACTAATGAAAAACTGTTTTTT.

This clonotype was seen at least ten times. The rearrangement joins TRBV7-2 to TRBJ1-4; D not certain. Germline V gene sequence: CDR1 SGHTA, CDR2 FQGNSA. This CDR3 spans 13 amino acids. With 4 bases removed from V and 6 bases from J, the gap between germline ends came to 9 bases. This chain's CDR3 is CASSSGQHEKLFF. The CDR3 nucleotides are TGTGCCAGCAGCTCCGGGCAGCATGAAAAACTGTTTTTT.

There are many counts of this clonotype. This chain uses TRBV12-3 or TRBV12-4 with TRBJ2-2; weak D call: TRBD2 (5 bases). This CDR3 comprises 14 residues. The V gene lost 6 bases and the J gene lost 4 bases, with 12 bases spanning the gap. The CDR3 reads CASSSGLSTGELFF. Written as DNA, the CDR3 is TGTGCCAGCAGCTCCGGACTGAGCACCGGGGAGCTGTTTTTT.

This clonotype was picked up many times. The rearrangement uses TRBV24-1 and TRBJ2-7; D is possibly TRBD1 (6 bases). The V end lost 4 bases, the J end lost 3 bases, and 15 bases lay between the germline ends. The CDR3 is made up of 15 amino acids. CDR1 KGHDR and CDR2 SFDVKD come from the germline V gene. The CDR3: CATSELQGSSYEQYV. The CDR3 DNA reads as TGTGCCACCAGTGAGTTACAGGGTTCCAGCTACGAGCAGTACGTC.

This clonotype was seen ten or more times. V and J are TRBV6-1 and TRBJ2-3; tentative D call: TRBD2 (5 bases). Trimming stripped 6 bases from V and 2 bases from J, with 15 bases between. This CDR3 has 15 residues. Germline-derived CDR1 and CDR2 are MNHNS and SASEGT. The CDR3 DNA follows: TGTGCCAGCAGGCTGGTGGGAGATTCCACAGATACGCAGTATTTT. Translation gives CASRLVGDSTDTQYF.

This clonotype has ten or more counts. The V gene is TRBV15, the J gene TRBJ2-7, with D possibly being TRBD1 (5 bases). The length of the CDR3 is 14 residues. CDR1 LNHNV and CDR2 YYDKDF come from the germline V gene (reference sequence). The V end was cut by 4 bases, the J end by 7 bases, with 17 bases between. The CDR3 here is CATSIDRRGREQYV. The CDR3 coding sequence is TGTGCCACCAGCATCGACAGAAGGGGTCGTGAGCAGTACGTC.

This chain joins TRBV7-9 and TRBJ1-1; no clear D. The CDR3 spans 12 residues. CDR1 is SEHNR, CDR2 FQNEAQ, per germline (reference sequence). V lost 5 bases and J 6 bases, leaving 10 bases between the germline ends. DNA of the CDR3: TGTGCCAGCAGCCACGGGGTGGCTGAAGCTTTCTTT. It specifies CASSHGVAEAFF.

This clonotype was counted many times. Here the CDR3 DNA reads TGTGCCAGCAGCAAGATAGCGGGGGCCAACCCCCGCACAGATACGCAGTATTTT. Translation: CASSKIAGANPRTDTQYF. V gene TRBV7-6 combines with J gene TRBJ2-3, with 9 bases aligning to TRBD2. The CDR3 covers 18 residues. Germline CDR1 is SGHVS and CDR2 is FNYEAQ. J was trimmed by 1 base and V by 5 bases; bases with no gene match: 13. Drawing the rest from reference TRBV7-6 and TRBJ2-3, the complete variable domain is GAGVSQSPRYKVTKRGQDVALRCDPISGHVSLYWYRQALGQGPEFLTYFNYEAQQDKSGLPNDRFSAERPEGSISTLTIQRTEQRDSAMYRCASSKIAGANPRTDTQYFGPGTRLTVL.

This clonotype was counted at least ten times. The rearrangement links TRBV6-6 to TRBJ2-7; D call uncertain. There are 13 residues in the CDR3. The germline V gene encodes CDR1 MNHNY and CDR2 SVGAGI (reference sequence). V lost 6 bases and J 4 bases, leaving 13 bases between the germline ends. CDR3 residues: CASSLAVGYEQYF. In DNA, the CDR3 is TGTGCCAGCAGCTTAGCAGTTGGGTACGAGCAGTACTTC.

This clonotype was recorded many times. V and J are TRBV9 and TRBJ2-3; 11 positions match TRBD2. The junction had 9 bases not matched to a gene; V was cut back by 0 bases and J by 3 bases. Germline V CDR1 and CDR2: SGDLS, YYNGEE. The CDR3 has 18 amino acids. CDR3 in amino acids: CASSVEGSGGAVTDTQYF. The CDR3 nucleotides read TGTGCCAGCAGCGTAGAAGGTAGCGGGGGGGCCGTTACAGATACGCAGTATTTT.

This clonotype has a handful of counts. V and J are TRBV9 and TRBJ2-3; a weak D match, TRBD1 (5 bases). The CDR3 loop spans 17 amino acids. In germline, CDR1 is SGDLS, CDR2 YYNGEE. Between the trimmed V and J ends, which lost 0 bases and 6 bases, there was a span of 20 bases. CDR3 loop: CASSVEGGASSVDTQYF. Here the CDR3 DNA reads TGTGCCAGCAGCGTAGAGGGTGGGGCCAGTTCGGTCGATACGCAGTATTTT.

The chain couples TRBV5-1 to TRBJ2-2; possible D gene TRBD1, 5 bases. Per germline, CDR1 SGHRS and CDR2 YFSETQ. The CDR3 covers 15 residues. V dropped 6 bases and J dropped 3 bases, with 15 bases sitting between them. This CDR3 reads CASTQARVDTGELFF. The CDR3 DNA is TGCGCCAGCACCCAGGCCAGGGTGGACACCGGGGAGCTGTTTTTT.

The chain has TRBV5-1 and TRBJ2-2; 9 bases agree with TRBD1. The V and J ends lost 0 bases and 2 bases, in that order; junction bases with no gene match: 5. CDR3 length: 17 residues. Germline V lookup: CDR1 SGHRS, CDR2 YFSETQ. The CDR3 DNA sequence: TGCGCCAGCAGCTTGGATCTGGACAGGGGTAACACCGGGGAGCTGTTTTTT. Protein product: CASSLDLDRGNTGELFF.

This clonotype appeared many times. The chain has TRBV6-6 and TRBJ2-7, with unresolved D. Germline CDR1 and CDR2: MNHNY and SVGAGI (reference sequence). This CDR3 contains 11 residues. The ends were cut back, 6 bases at V and 6 bases at J, with 9 bases in the middle. The CDR3 sequence: CASRAVGEQYF. The CDR3 nucleotides read TGTGCCAGCAGGGCCGTGGGCGAGCAGTACTTC.

The genes are TRBV6-2 or TRBV6-3 and TRBJ1-6; D is possibly TRBD1 (5 bases). The CDR3 runs to 12 residues. V gave up 2 bases and J gave up 14 bases, with 10 bases separating them. CDR1 is MNHEY and CDR2 is SVGEGT in the germline V gene. The CDR3 loop reads CASSYAGGSLHF. CDR3 in DNA: TGTGCCAGCAGTTACGCCGGGGGATCCCTCCACTTT.

The chain recombines TRBV12-3 or TRBV12-4 with TRBJ1-4, with unresolved D. Between the trimmed V and J ends, which lost 2 bases and 7 bases, there was a span of 14 bases. The CDR3 runs to 15 residues. DNA of the CDR3: TGTGCCAGCAGTTTAATTGGGTCGTTTAGTGAAAAACTGTTTTTT. Translating gives CASSLIGSFSEKLFF.

This clonotype was counted a few times. The V and J genes are TRBV6-2 or TRBV6-3 and TRBJ1-4; 9 bases are shared with TRBD1. The germline V gene encodes CDR1 MNHEY and CDR2 SVGEGT. Losses at the gene ends were 8 bases for V and 2 bases for J; bases not matched to a gene: 12. There are 17 residues in the CDR3. DNA of the CDR3: TGTGCCAGCCAGATCGGGACAGGGAGTTTCACTAATGAAAAACTGTTTTTT. Translating it yields CASQIGTGSFTNEKLFF.

This clonotype was picked up a small number of times. The V and J genes are TRBV3-1 and TRBJ1-1; D not resolved. V lost 1 base and J lost 3, with 9 bases in between. CDR1 LGHDT and CDR2 YNNKEL come from the germline V gene (reference sequence). This CDR3 contains 14 residues. The CDR3 DNA reads TGTGCCAGCAGCCAAGTCATTGGGGACACTGAAGCTTTCTTT. The encoded protein is CASSQVIGDTEAFF.

This clonotype was seen a few times. The V call is TRBV27, the J call TRBJ2-2, with no clear D. The CDR3 spans 15 residues. Per the germline V gene, CDR1 is MNHEY and CDR2 is SMNVEV (reference sequence). The V and J ends lost 3 bases and 7 bases respectively, with 15 bases between them. CDR3 bases: TGTGCCAGCAGTTTGTCAGGTGGGGTCAGCGGGGAGCTGTTTTTT. The encoded protein is CASSLSGGVSGELFF.

The V and J genes are TRBV5-1 and TRBJ1-5; the match to TRBD1 covers 8 bases. The length of the CDR3 is 13 residues. CDR1 is SGHRS, CDR2 YFSETQ, per germline. With 1 base clipped from V and 7 bases from J, the junction kept 1 base outside the gene matches. CDR3 sequence reads: CASSLSGGQPQHF. CDR3 DNA sequence: TGCGCCAGCAGCTTGTCAGGGGGCCAGCCCCAGCATTTT.

This clonotype was found a few times. The rearrangement links TRBV10-2 to TRBJ2-2; D not certain. From germline, CDR1 is WSHSY and CDR2 SAAADI. V dropped 0 bases and J dropped 0 bases, with 17 bases sitting between them. This CDR3 comprises 19 residues. In DNA form, the CDR3 reads TGCGCCAGCAGTGAGTCGGGCAGCCATTTGGGGTCGAACACCGGGGAGCTGTTTTTT. Amino acids: CASSESGSHLGSNTGELFF.

In its sample, this clonotype was seen many times. The chain combines TRBV29-1 with TRBJ2-3, with 8 bases that match TRBD2. Germline lookup yields CDR1 SQVTM and CDR2 ANQGSEA. The CDR3 is 16 residues long. Trimming at V came to 4 bases and at J to 0 bases, leaving 9 bases not matched to a gene. CDR3 sequence: CSVVSSGGVSTDTQYF. CDR3 sequence (DNA): TGCAGCGTTGTATCGTCCGGGGGGGTGAGCACAGATACGCAGTATTTT.

The table lists this clonotype with many counts. This CDR3 is CASSRQEGQDEQYF. The CDR3 DNA sequence: TGCGCCAGCAGCCGACAGGAAGGTCAGGACGAGCAGTACTTC. This chain uses TRBV5-1 with TRBJ2-7; TRBD1 might be the D (6 bases). Per germline, CDR1 SGHRS and CDR2 YFSETQ. The CDR3 length is 14 residues. Trimming left V 4 bases short and J 5 bases short, with 16 bases between.